The clone carrying this TCR beta chain was detected ten times or more. Time point specified: patch test 1, 2 weeks after DPC sensitization. Noted treatment: therapeutic diphenylcyclopropenone sensitization with weekly scalp DPC. This entry comes from a study of human T cells and chemical hapten exposure. Germline CDR1 is SGHTA and CDR2 is FQGNSA. V was clipped by 6 bases and J by 6 bases, with 14 bases between them. The CDR3 extends over 13 amino acids. Using its own MiXCR run on the RACE reads, TCRdb lists one record per CDR3 protein. The top ten clones hold roughly 8% of a sample with approximately 340,000 distinct CDR3 sequences, 5.5% to 8% of them seen once.

The chain joins TRBV7-2 to TRBJ1-2; no firm D call. This specimen consisted of whole blood, obtained in connection with sensitization to the hapten diphenylcyclopropenone (DPC). This TCR was recovered from a woman between 18 and 29 years old with alopecia areata. Some clones in this sample may be carry-over from other donors' samples. The CDR3, as DNA: TGTGCCAGCAGGACGGGAGAACAGAATGGCTACACCTTC. This codes for CASRTGEQNGYTF.